This T cell receptor beta chain was identified during a study of a mutant IDH1 vaccine in newly diagnosed glioma. The time point denotes: week 47, end of study. Doses comprised 300 ug of mutant IDH1 20-mer peptide each, plus topical imiquimod. The assay was immunoSEQ multiplex PCR, and TCRdb's table has in-frame clones only and misses some. The repertoire holds around 100,000 clones, with roughly 91% as singletons. Germline V gene lookup returns CDR1 SGHTA and CDR2 FQGTGA. V lost 5 bases and J lost 0, with 11 bases in between. The CDR3 is made up of 15 amino acids. In the case of this clone: The target antigen is unknown.

V is TRBV7-3 and J is TRBJ2-1; a weak D match, TRBD1 (6 bases). The sequence was obtained from a woman in her fifties or sixties with glioma. The sample was PBMCs, taken from a glioma patient whose treatment included an IDH1 peptide vaccine. The CDR3 nucleotides read TGTGCCAGCAGCCCCCTACAGGGCTCCTACAATGAGCAGTTCTTC. Its protein is CASSPLQGSYNEQFF.